The 10 T cell receptor beta chains given below trace back to one sample, sequenced in a study of shared clonotypes between healthy human individuals. Generated by immunoSEQ multiplex PCR, the TCRdb table keeps only in-frame clones and is missing some. Among fewer than 1.4 million clones listed, approximately 80% were seen once. Sequenced input: memory CD4+ T cells from PBMCs. Described subset: CD45RA-negative fraction. All receptors derive from a young man in good health. Some clones in this sample may be carry-over from other donors' samples.

The chain recombines TRBV7-8 with TRBJ2-7; 8 bases line up with TRBD1. J lost 7 bases, V lost 5 bases, and 10 bases had no gene match. The CDR3 sequence is 14 residues long. Germline lookup yields CDR1 SGHVS and CDR2 FQNEAQ. The CDR3 spells CASSPTGTGGEQYF. In DNA form, the CDR3 reads TGTGCCAGCAGCCCAACCGGGACAGGCGGAGAGCAGTACTTC. The full variable domain, its missing parts supplied by reference TRBV7-8 and TRBJ2-7, is GAGVSQSPRYKVAKRGQDVALRCDPISGHVSLFWYQQALGQGPEFLTYFQNEAQLDKSGLPSDRFFAERPEGSVSTLKIQRTQQEDSAVYLCASSPTGTGGEQYFGPGTRLTVT.

This rearrangement joins TRBV6-5 to TRBJ2-1, with D tentatively TRBD2 (6 bases). The CDR3 contains 15 residues. Trimming removed 6 bases from V and 7 bases from J, with 19 bases in between. Per the germline V gene, CDR1 is MNHEY and CDR2 is SVGAGI. The CDR3 loop reads CASSPSGQLANEQFF. The DNA for the CDR3 is TGTGCCAGCAGCCCTTCCGGACAACTAGCTAATGAGCAGTTCTTC.

The J gene is TRBJ2-3, the V gene TRBV7-2; D is perhaps TRBD1 (6 bases). Germline CDR1 SGHTA, CDR2 FQGNSA. The CDR3 loop spans 13 amino acids. V was shortened by 4 bases and J by 4 bases, with 9 bases between the two germline ends. The CDR3 is CASSYTGPDTQYF. As DNA, the CDR3 is TGTGCCAGCAGCTACACAGGGCCAGATACGCAGTATTTT. Filled out from reference TRBV7-2 and TRBJ2-3, the complete variable domain reads GAGVSQSPSNKVTEKGKDVELRCDPISGHTALYWYRQSLGQGLEFLIYFQGNSAPDKSGLPSDRFSAERTGGSVSTLTIQRTQQEDSAVYLCASSYTGPDTQYFGPGTRLTVL.

The V gene is TRBV7-3, the J gene TRBJ2-1, with D perhaps TRBD1 (6 bases). Trimming took off 0 bases at V and 8 bases at J, with 23 bases between the two ends. CDR1 and CDR2 (germline): SGHTA, FQGTGA. The CDR3 totals 18 residues. The CDR3 DNA follows: TGTGCCAGCAGCTTAACCCCCTGGGGGCAGGGTGGGAACCATGAGCAGTTCTTC. Translated, it gives CASSLTPWGQGGNHEQFF.

Worth noting for this clone: The sample holds other DNA sequences that translate to the same CDR3. The J gene is TRBJ1-2, the V gene TRBV6-1; D possibly corresponds to TRBD1 (6 bases). Per the germline V gene, CDR1 is MNHNS and CDR2 is SASEGT. With 2 bases removed from V and 8 bases from J, the gap between germline ends came to 9 bases. The CDR3 contains 12 residues. The CDR3 DNA reads TGTGCCAGCAGTGAACAGGGGAGAGGCTACACCTTC. Translated: CASSEQGRGYTF.

The V call is TRBV6-1, the J call TRBJ1-1; D remains ambiguous. CDR1 is MNHNS and CDR2 is SASEGT in the germline V gene. The CDR3 totals 14 residues. Trimming shortened V by 2 bases and J by 3 bases, and 10 bases separated the two germline ends. The DNA for the CDR3 is TGTGCCAGCAGTGAAAGGGATCTAGACACTGAAGCTTTCTTT. Protein sequence: CASSERDLDTEAFF.

The V gene is TRBV2, the J gene TRBJ1-2, with 9 bases identical to TRBD1. The trim removed 6 bases at V and 4 bases at J, leaving 6 bases unmatched. The CDR3 covers 14 residues. Germline V gives CDR1 SNHLY, CDR2 FYNNEI. The CDR3 DNA reads as TGTGCCAGCAGGGTACAGGGGGCGATCTATGGCTACACCTTC. Translating it yields CASRVQGAIYGYTF.

Turning to this clone: An end of the junction differs from the germline gene, which may be a read error. V and J are TRBV11-2 and TRBJ1-1; D is possibly TRBD1 (6 bases). The CDR3 covers 14 residues. Germline V lookup: CDR1 SGHAT, CDR2 FQNNGV. CDR3: CASSRWTENTKAFF. The CDR3, as DNA: TGTGCCAGCAGCCGATGGACAGAGAACACTAAAGCTTTCTTT.

The chain is built from TRBV15 and TRBJ2-1; D gene unclear. Germline V gene sequence: CDR1 LNHNV, CDR2 YYDKDF (reference sequence). The CDR3 is made up of 16 amino acids. V was clipped by 0 bases and J by 2 bases, with 11 bases between them. The CDR3 region has the DNA TGTGCCACCAGCAGAGATACCACCTGGGCCTACAATGAGCAGTTCTTC. It specifies CATSRDTTWAYNEQFF.

The genes are TRBV4-1 and TRBJ1-4, with D uncertain. The V end was cut by 0 bases, the J end by 14 bases, with 16 bases between. Germline CDR1 MGHRA, CDR2 YSYEKL. The CDR3 is 14 amino acids. CDR3 residues: CASSQDLIMGFLFF. DNA for the CDR3: TGCGCCAGCAGCCAAGACCTGATAATGGGGTTCCTGTTTTTT.